This T cell receptor beta chain was documented in a study of T cell repertoires in cytomegalovirus infection. For the study at large: In public TCR beta signatures, there were indications of both CMV infection and matching HLA type.

This clonotype occurred a few times. The CDR3 length is 15 residues. V shed 1 base and J 2 bases; nucleotides not matched to a gene: 1. Germline lookup yields CDR1 MNHEY and CDR2 SVGEGT. TCRdb reprocessed the reads with MiXCR, giving one entry per CDR3 protein. The table includes some 300,000 distinct CDR3 sequences, about an eighth detected once. This clonotype was sampled from a human donor in good health (CMV status not recorded). Some clones in this sample may be carry-over from other donors' samples. The chain recombines TRBV6-2 or TRBV6-3 with TRBJ2-7; 11 nucleotides agree with TRBD1. Material for sequencing was PBMCs. CDR3 in amino acids: CASSYLDRGPYEQYF. In DNA, the CDR3 is TGTGCCAGCAGTTACTTGGACAGGGGGCCCTACGAGCAGTACTTC.